Sequencing of this T cell receptor (beta chain) was carried out in a study of identical twins. TCRdb redid the calling of the 5' RACE reads with MiXCR, one entry per CDR3 protein. The sample lists fewer than 350,000 distinct CDR3 sequences, about 8.1% occurring once. This clonotype was picked up many times. Its specificity is not known. Per the germline V gene, CDR1 is SEHNR and CDR2 is FQNEAQ (reference sequence). The CDR3 runs to 16 residues. V lost 6 bases, J lost 2 bases, and 10 bases stayed unmatched. Study observations and caveats: Model-predicted out-of-frame TCR alpha sharing fell below observed values in monozygotic twins.

Healthy Caucasians made up all donors. These same data were also listed under a study on yellow fever vaccine responses in identical twins.

The V call is TRBV7-9, the J call TRBJ2-5; 9 nucleotides align to TRBD2. Specimen: memory (CD45RO+) T cells sorted from blood. This sequence was found in a young woman in good health. Here the CDR3 reads CASRKGSGGTQETQYF. CDR3 coding DNA: TGTGCCAGCAGAAAGGGGAGCGGGGGGACTCAAGAGACCCAGTACTTC.